This T cell receptor beta chain was sequenced for a study of shared clonotypes between healthy human individuals. Across the whole study: Ranging from 18 to 49 in age, donors were two women and a few men.

Naive CD8 cells comprised CD45RO-negative, CCR7-positively selected cells, excluding terminally differentiated effector memory CD45RA+ cells. The CDR3 is 15 amino acids. Germline V gene lookup returns CDR1 KGHSH and CDR2 LQKENI. The V segment lost 1 base and the J segment 8 bases; nucleotides outside the gene matches: 6. Sequencing was performed with immunoSEQ multiplex PCR; in TCRdb, only in-frame clones are kept and a portion is missing. The table records more than 550,000 clones, 92% of them present only once. This sequence joins TRBV18 and TRBJ2-1; 9 bases are shared with TRBD2. The sequence was obtained from a man aged 25-40 years in good health. The sequenced sample was naive CD8+ T cells sorted from blood. CDR3 protein: CASSPLSGRQDEQFF. The CDR3 nucleotides are TGTGCCAGCTCACCACTCAGCGGGAGGCAAGATGAGCAGTTCTTC.